This T cell receptor beta chain comes out of a study of blood T cells in healthy people across ages. CDR1 and CDR2 from the germline V gene are KGHDR and SFDVKD. CDR3 length: 15 amino acids. V lost 3 bases to trimming and J lost 4 bases; unmatched junction nucleotides: 5. Then a second PCR, running roughly 7 to 11 cycles, was carried out with a sample-barcoded 5' primer and a J-beta primer mix. TCRdb re-called the 5' RACE reads through MiXCR, storing one row per CDR3 protein. The sample yields about 500,000 distinct CDR3 sequences, approximately 25% seen once. This clonotype was counted at least ten times. The data also belong to a second study, concerning T cells of mothers and their children.

V is TRBV24-1 and J is TRBJ2-5; TRBD1 agrees at 9 bases. Specimen: blood. This receptor was taken from a boy younger than 18 in good health. This CDR3 reads CATSDPPDRGETQYF. In DNA form, the CDR3 reads TGTGCCACCAGTGATCCGCCGGACAGGGGAGAGACCCAGTACTTC.